This T cell receptor beta chain was recovered during a study of blood T cell repertoires in COVID-19. Study-level background: Samples of COVID-19 (acute and convalescent) were obtained from the United States, Italy and Spain. The cDNA or gDNA used as material had been derived from T cells, B-cell-depleted T cells, or PBMCs.

Germline CDR1 reads SGHDN; CDR2 reads FVKESK. V lost 4 bases and J lost 4, with 10 bases in between. This CDR3 is built from 13 residues. Per the authors' pipeline: Scientists estimated how many nucleated cells there were by amplifying reference gene primers. TCRdb's copy holds only in-frame clones and misses some; the assay was immunoSEQ multiplex PCR. That table gives V, J and clone size, and the DNA gave D and trimming. This sample yields some 40,000 clones, of which about 80% are seen a single time; around 19% belongs to the top ten. The V and J genes are TRBV14 and TRBJ1-2; D may be TRBD1 (6 bases). The sequenced sample was peripheral blood. The sequence came from a man in his 70s with acute or convalescent COVID-19. This chain's CDR3 is CASSPQGRYGYTF. CDR3 bases: TGTGCCAGCAGCCCACAGGGTCGCTATGGCTACACCTTC. Full variable domain (rest looked up from reference TRBV14 and TRBJ1-2): EAGVTQFPSHSVIEKGQTVTLRCDPISGHDNLYWYRRVMGKEIKFLLHFVKESKQDESGMPNNRFLAERTGGTYSTLKVQPAELEDSGVYFCASSPQGRYGYTFGSGTRLTVV.